These 32 T cell receptor beta chains originate from one sample sequenced in a study of immune aging and cytomegalovirus after organ transplant. Time point: five sample-tagged time points from pre-transplant (day -1) to day 368 post-transplant, pooled. The antigens for these receptors are not known. Cells were captured in microwells, and libraries were made with BD Rhapsody targeted mRNA and AbSeq chemistry. In TCRdb, the single-cell sequencing reads were re-called with MiXCR into one record per CDR3 protein. There are around 21,000 distinct CDR3 sequences in the sample; around 33% occur only once, and 20% to 25% lies in the top ten. Material: CMV peptide-activated CD4+ and CD8+ T cells sorted from blood, obtained at five time points, pooled. Regarding subset: sorted CD8+CD137+ and CD4+CD154+ T cells after about 12 h CMV IE-1 peptide stimulation. The receptors were gathered from a female donor who had a heart transplant and CMV viremia.

In its sample, this clonotype is medium-sized. The chain employs TRBV6-1 and TRBJ1-2, with TRBD1 as a possible D gene (6 bases). The CDR3 totals 15 residues. Germline CDR1 is MNHNS and CDR2 is SASEGT. Trimming shortened V by 0 bases and J by 4 bases, and 12 bases separated the two germline ends. The CDR3 DNA reads as TGTGCCAGCAGTGAAGCGCGTACAGGGACCTATGGCTACACCTTC. Translating gives CASSEARTGTYGYTF.

This clonotype appeared many times. As DNA, the CDR3 is TGTGCCAGCAGTACAGGGGCGGGAGAGACCCAGTACTTC. It yields the protein CASSTGAGETQYF. The chain combines TRBV6-6 with TRBJ2-5, with TRBD1 matching 7 bases. Germline V gives CDR1 MNHNY, CDR2 SVGAGI (reference sequence). Germline trimming cut 5 bases from V and 4 bases from J; bases unmatched to any gene: 4. This CDR3 is built from 13 residues.

This clonotype was counted only a few times. This chain uses TRBV20-1 with TRBJ2-7; D not certain. Germline V gene lookup returns CDR1 DFQATT and CDR2 SNEGSKA (reference sequence). Trimming left V 1 base short and J 0 bases short, with 16 bases between. The CDR3 spans 16 residues. CDR3 region: CSARGNLALYSYEQYF. The CDR3 DNA follows: TGCAGTGCTAGAGGGAATCTGGCACTCTACTCCTACGAGCAGTACTTC.

Regarding this clonotype: The junction and the germline gene differ at one end; a read error may be behind it. The rearrangement links TRBV5-5 to TRBJ2-7, with D perhaps given as TRBD1 or TRBD2 (5 bases each). Germline assignment: CDR1 SGHKS and CDR2 YYEKEE (reference sequence). CDR3 length: 14 amino acids. CDR3 amino acids: CASSTGTQLRAANF. Written as DNA, the CDR3 is TGTGCCAGCAGCACCGGGACCCAGCTAAGAGCAGCGAACTTC.

This clonotype was found a few times. The chain couples TRBV3-1 to TRBJ1-2, with unresolved D. The germline V gene encodes CDR1 LGHDT and CDR2 YNNKEL (reference sequence). V was cut by 0 bases and J by 7 bases, with 12 bases left in between. CDR3 length: 14 residues. CDR3 in amino acids: CASSQEAVPGGYTF. The DNA for the CDR3 is TGTGCCAGCAGCCAAGAGGCAGTACCTGGTGGCTACACCTTC.

The V call is TRBV4-3, the J call TRBJ1-4, with D tentatively TRBD1 (5 bases). Deletions cut 0 bases from V and 7 bases from J, with 12 bases between. The CDR3 is 15 amino acids. CDR1 LGHNA and CDR2 YSLEER come from the germline V gene. CDR3 amino acids: CASSQDQVGAEKLFF. The DNA for the CDR3 is TGCGCCAGCAGCCAAGATCAGGTTGGGGCTGAAAAACTGTTTTTT.

The genes are TRBV20-1 and TRBJ1-2, with a weak D call TRBD1 (6 bases). The CDR3 is made up of 13 amino acids. CDR1 is DFQATT, CDR2 SNEGSKA, per germline (reference sequence). V shed 3 bases and J shed 9 bases, with 17 bases lying between them. CDR3 bases: TGCAGTGCTAGCATCCAGGGGCGATCGCGCTACACCTTC. It yields the protein CSASIQGRSRYTF.

By share, this clonotype counts as large. The genes are TRBV5-6 and TRBJ2-6; D might be TRBD2 (5 bases). Germline CDR1 reads SGHDT; CDR2 reads YYEEEE. V lost 4 bases and J lost 4, with 15 bases in between. The length of the CDR3 is 16 residues. In DNA form, the CDR3 reads TGTGCCAGCAGCCACTTCGGGGAGACCGGGGCCAACGTCCTGACTTTC. This encodes CASSHFGETGANVLTF.

CDR3 DNA sequence: TGTGCCAGCAGCTTGAAAGGTTGGGGCAATGAGCAGTTCTTC. Its translation is CASSLKGWGNEQFF. The chain recombines TRBV5-4 with TRBJ2-1; no firm D call. The CDR3 loop spans 14 amino acids. Trimming left V 1 base short and J 6 bases short, with 11 bases between. Germline V gives CDR1 SGHNT, CDR2 YYREEE (reference sequence).

The chain has TRBV4-2 and TRBJ1-5; D may be TRBD1 (5 bases). Trimming cost V 5 bases and J 2 bases, with 13 bases left between them. This CDR3 is built from 15 residues. In germline, CDR1 is LGHNA, CDR2 YNFKEQ. The CDR3 coding sequence is TGTGCCAGCAGCGCACGGGGGAGCGGCAATCAGCCCCAGCATTTT. Translation: CASSARGSGNQPQHF.

This clonotype has only a few counts. The rearrangement joins TRBV20-1 to TRBJ2-2, with 7 nucleotides matching TRBD2. CDR3 length equals 16 residues. From germline, CDR1 is DFQATT and CDR2 SNEGSKA (reference sequence). The junction had 9 bases not matched to a gene; V was cut back by 0 bases and J by 5 bases. This chain's CDR3 is CSARDNNREETGELFF. CDR3 coding DNA: TGCAGTGCTAGAGATAATAACCGGGAGGAGACCGGGGAGCTGTTTTTT.

This chain uses TRBV27 with TRBJ2-7; maybe TRBD1 (6 bases). Germline assignment: CDR1 MNHEY and CDR2 SMNVEV (reference sequence). There are 17 residues in the CDR3. V lost 5 bases to trimming and J lost 2 bases, with 22 bases between them. The CDR3 nucleotides read TGTGCCAGCAGTAGCTCCTTAAGGACAGCGGTACCCTACGAGCAGTACTTC. This translates into CASSSSLRTAVPYEQYF.

This clonotype was seen at least ten times. The chain employs TRBV11-2 and TRBJ2-3, with D unclear. V dropped 4 bases and J dropped 3 bases, with 2 bases sitting between them. Germline loops: CDR1 SGHAT, CDR2 FQNNGV. This CDR3 spans 11 amino acids. The CDR3 region is CASSWTDTQYF. The CDR3 DNA reads TGTGCCAGCAGCTGGACAGATACGCAGTATTTT.

Points on this clonotype: Germline is not matched at one junction end, which may reflect a read error. The rearrangement joins TRBV7-9 to TRBJ2-2, with 10 bases identical to TRBD2. The CDR3 has 20 amino acids. CDR1 is SEHNR, CDR2 FQNEAQ, per germline (reference sequence). The CDR3 here is CASSPRFLAGVMRGTRELFF. DNA for the CDR3: TGTGCCAGCAGTCCAAGGTTCCTAGCGGGAGTCATGCGTGGCACCAGGGAGCTGTTTTTT.

In the case of this clonotype: One end of the junction varies from germline; a read error may be responsible. The chain employs TRBV20-1 and TRBJ1-5; a possible D gene is TRBD1 (6 bases). The length of the CDR3 is 14 residues. CDR1 and CDR2 from the germline V gene are DFQATT and SNEGSKA (reference sequence). The CDR3 protein is CSARDLGANQPQHF. The CDR3 bases are TGCAGTGCGAGAGACCTGGGGGCCAATCAGCCCCAGCATTTT.

With regard to this clonotype: In this CDR3 the conserved last residue, phenylalanine or tryptophan, is missing, so a read error is likely. J is TRBJ1-1 and V is TRBV11-2; D is uncertain. The germline gives CDR1 SGHAT, CDR2 FQNNGV. The CDR3 has 15 amino acids. Trimming removed 1 base at V and 3 bases at J, with 12 bases between. The CDR3 DNA reads TGTGCCAGCAGCTTAGCCCCGGCAGCTTACACTGAAGCTTTCCTC. It yields the protein CASSLAPAAYTEAFL.

This clonotype was picked up many times. This may come from a read error, since a much larger clone is one base off. A read error is likely, as this CDR3 ends without the conserved phenylalanine or tryptophan. V gene TRBV28 combines with J gene TRBJ2-5; D gene uncertain. CDR1 is MDHEN, CDR2 SYDVKM, per germline. V was clipped by 4 bases and J by 2 bases, with 14 bases between them. The CDR3 sequence is 15 residues long. The CDR3 sequence is CASSSLTWDQETQYS. The CDR3 nucleotides read TGTGCCAGCAGTTCGTTAACTTGGGATCAAGAGACCCAGTACTCC.

Concerning this clonotype: The junction shows a germline mismatch at one end, possibly a read error. This chain connects TRBV6-2 or TRBV6-3 to TRBJ2-1; 10 positions match TRBD2. Germline V gene lookup returns CDR1 MNHEY and CDR2 SVGEGT. The CDR3 has 16 residues. The CDR3 DNA is TGTGCCAGCAGCTACTCGATAGCTAGCGGGAGCAATGAGCAGTCCTTC. The encoded protein is CASSYSIASGSNEQSF.

V gene TRBV13 combines with J gene TRBJ2-7, with D perhaps TRBD1 or TRBD2 (5 bases each). Trimming pared 1 base from V and 2 bases from J, leaving 9 bases between. The CDR3 is 14 amino acids. Germline values: CDR1 PRHDT, CDR2 FYEKMQ (reference sequence). The CDR3 DNA is TGTGCCAGCAGCTTAGCGGAGGACACCTACGAGCAGTACTTC. Residues: CASSLAEDTYEQYF.

This chain connects TRBV20-1 to TRBJ2-1, with 9 bases fitting TRBD2. Germline lookup yields CDR1 DFQATT and CDR2 SNEGSKA (reference sequence). V lost 5 bases, J lost 8 bases, and 10 bases stayed unmatched. The CDR3 is 14 residues long. CDR3 residues: CSARLAGVIDEQFF. The CDR3 DNA follows: TGCAGTGCTCGGTTAGCGGGAGTGATTGATGAGCAGTTCTTC.

The V and J genes are TRBV2 and TRBJ1-6, with D possibly matching TRBD1 (5 bases). Germline CDR1 SNHLY, CDR2 FYNNEI. Trimming cost V 3 bases and J 7 bases, with 13 bases left between them. This CDR3 has 15 residues. CDR3 DNA: TGTGCCAGCAGTGACGGTTCGGGGGAGAATTCACCCCTCCACTTT. Translating it yields CASSDGSGENSPLHF.

Worth noting for this clonotype: This likely comes from a read error, as the CDR3 has no conserved phenylalanine or tryptophan at its end. The chain couples TRBV19 to TRBJ2-2; D is ambiguous. V was trimmed by 4 bases and J by 0 bases, leaving 3 bases between them. Germline CDR1 and CDR2: LNHDA and SQIVND (reference sequence). There are 13 residues in the CDR3. This CDR3 is CASSSANTGELFL. The CDR3 DNA reads as TGTGCCAGTAGTAGCGCGAACACCGGGGAGCTGTTTCTT.

The V call is TRBV28, the J call TRBJ2-3, with D maybe TRBD1 (7 bases). The CDR3 totals 13 residues. Germline CDR1 is MDHEN and CDR2 is SYDVKM. The V end was cut by 4 bases, the J end by 12 bases, with 17 bases between. The CDR3 region has the DNA TGTGCCAGCAGTTCCCAGGGGGGAGGATCTCAGTATTTT. It is translated as CASSSQGGGSQYF.

The sample holds many counts of this clonotype. The genes are TRBV5-1 and TRBJ2-7; D gene unclear. Trimming cost V 0 bases and J 0 bases, with 7 bases left between them. Germline loops: CDR1 SGHRS, CDR2 YFSETQ. The CDR3 loop spans 14 amino acids. For the CDR3, the DNA is TGCGCCAGCAGCTTGGATAGCAGCTCCTACGAGCAGTACTTC. Its protein product is CASSLDSSSYEQYF.

V and J are TRBV18 and TRBJ2-5; 9 bases fit TRBD1. Germline V gene data show CDR1 as KGHSH and CDR2 as LQKENI. CDR3 size: 16 residues. J lost 7 bases, V lost 5 bases, and 14 bases had no gene match. CDR3 protein: CASSANRGLVEGTQYF. Here the CDR3 DNA reads TGTGCCAGCTCAGCAAACAGGGGGCTCGTGGAAGGGACCCAGTACTTC.

This clonotype was counted a single time. One end of the junction varies from germline; a read error may be responsible. The rearrangement links TRBV4-1 to TRBJ2-7; the D is unclear. Germline V gene lookup returns CDR1 MGHRA and CDR2 YSYEKL. This CDR3 is 14 amino acids long. Here the CDR3 reads CASSQITSSYEQYF. The CDR3 DNA reads TGCGCCAGTAGCCAGATAACAAGCTCCTACGAGCAGTACTTC.

In regard to this clonotype: The junction shows a germline mismatch at one end, possibly a read error. The chain links TRBV27 to TRBJ2-2; D remains ambiguous. The CDR3 sequence is 12 residues long. The germline CDR1 and CDR2 sequences are MNHEY and SMNVEV (reference sequence). The CDR3 loop is CACSLAAGELFF. The DNA for the CDR3 is TGTGCCTGCAGTTTGGCCGCCGGGGAGCTGTTTTTT.

About this clonotype: Mismatch with germline at one junction end may stem from a read error. The CDR3 DNA reads TGTGCTAGCAGCCCGCGACTAGCGCGAAGCTCCTACAATGAGCAGTTCTTC. It yields the protein CASSPRLARSSYNEQFF. This chain joins TRBV7-7 and TRBJ2-1, with 8 bases fitting TRBD2. Per germline, CDR1 SSHAT and CDR2 FNYEAQ (reference sequence). The CDR3 runs 17 residues.

Notes on this clonotype: Given a much more abundant clone one base away, this may be a read error. The chain recombines TRBV28 with TRBJ2-7; 9 bases match TRBD1. Germline CDR1 and CDR2: MDHEN and SYDVKM. The CDR3 length is 12 residues. CDR3 region: CTVQGARIEQYF. The CDR3 nucleotides read TGTACCGTACAGGGGGCGCGGATCGAGCAGTACTTC.

This clonotype was detected a few times. The chain recombines TRBV20-1 with TRBJ2-2; TRBD2 matches 8 bases. J was trimmed by 1 base and V by 5 bases; bases with no gene match: 3. CDR1 is DFQATT, CDR2 SNEGSKA, per germline (reference sequence). The CDR3 consists of 14 residues. The CDR3 is CSASGGGNTGELFF. The CDR3 bases are TGCAGTGCTTCCGGGGGGGGGAACACCGGGGAGCTGTTTTTT.

This clonotype has at least ten counts. The V gene is TRBV12-3 or TRBV12-4, the J gene TRBJ1-2, with 8 nucleotides matching TRBD1. V shed 2 bases and J 4 bases; nucleotides not matched to a gene: 6. This CDR3 has 15 amino acids. CDR3: CASSLSGGDSYGYTF. DNA of the CDR3: TGTGCCAGCAGTTTATCAGGGGGCGACAGCTATGGCTACACCTTC.

This clonotype was seen at least ten times. The chain employs TRBV2 and TRBJ1-2; D might be TRBD1 (5 bases). Germline V CDR1 and CDR2: SNHLY, FYNNEI. This CDR3 has 15 amino acids. The V gene lost 5 bases and the J gene lost 7 bases, with 20 bases spanning the gap. The CDR3 region is CASSTKREGPLGYTF. CDR3 DNA: TGTGCCAGCAGTACTAAGCGGGAGGGGCCCCTTGGCTACACCTTC. Using reference TRBV2 and TRBJ1-2 for the parts outside the CDR3, the full variable domain is EPEVTQTPSHQVTQMGQEVILRCVPISNHLYFYWYRQILGQKVEFLVSFYNNEISEKSEIFDDQFSVERPDGSNFTLKIRSTKLEDSAMYFCASSTKREGPLGYTFGSGTRLTVV.